A single sample is the source of the 24 T cell receptor beta chains below, sequenced in a study of CD8 T cells in Susac syndrome. RNA amounts of about 0.5 to 1 ug underwent reverse transcription with random hexamers. TCRdb redid the calling of the immunoSEQ multiplex PCR reads with MiXCR, one entry per CDR3 protein. This repertoire shows roughly 130,000 distinct CDR3 sequences, 85% to 95% found once; its top ten account for roughly 0.29%. Material: CD8+ T cells from PBMCs. The receptors come from a human donor with Susac syndrome.

The gene calls are TRBV3-1 and TRBJ2-3, with D maybe TRBD2 (5 bases). The CDR3 loop spans 18 amino acids. V lost 0 bases, J lost 0 bases, and 16 bases lay in between. Germline lookup yields CDR1 LGHDT and CDR2 YNNKEL (reference sequence). As DNA, the CDR3 is TGTGCCAGCAGCCAAGATAATCCCCCCAGCGGTAGCACAGATACGCAGTATTTT. It translates to CASSQDNPPSGSTDTQYF.

This chain's CDR3 is CASSEEYGGGSGYTF. The CDR3 coding sequence is TGTGCCAGCAGTGAAGAATACGGTGGAGGGAGCGGCTACACCTTC. The chain carries TRBV2 and TRBJ1-2; D uncertain. The CDR3 length is 15 residues. Per germline, CDR1 SNHLY and CDR2 FYNNEI. Trimming took 1 base from V and 8 from J, leaving 17 bases between them.

The gene calls are TRBV27 and TRBJ2-1, with D hard to call. Germline V gene data show CDR1 as MNHEY and CDR2 as SMNVEV (reference sequence). Trimming cost V 5 bases and J 0 bases, with 17 bases left between them. This CDR3 is built from 17 residues. The CDR3 DNA reads as TGTGCCAGCAGTCCCTACTGGGGTGGGGACTCCTACAATGAGCAGTTCTTC. It specifies CASSPYWGGDSYNEQFF.

The chain recombines TRBV9 with TRBJ2-5, with 12 bases matching TRBD2. Looked up from germline, CDR1 is SGDLS and CDR2 is YYNGEE. The CDR3 has 15 residues. V shed 4 bases, J shed 4 bases, and the junction held 5 bases outside the gene matches. The DNA for the CDR3 is TGTGCCAGCAGCTCCGAGACTAGCGGGGGAGAGACCCAGTACTTC. It codes for CASSSETSGGETQYF.

The chain has TRBV4-3 and TRBJ1-2, with 9 positions matching TRBD1. The CDR3 is 13 amino acids. The junction had 2 bases not matched to a gene; V was cut back by 2 bases and J by 7 bases. CDR1 is LGHNA, CDR2 YSLEER, per germline. For the CDR3, the DNA is TGCGCCAGCAGCCAAACAGGGGGCGGTGGCTACACCTTC. Its protein product is CASSQTGGGGYTF.

The V and J genes are TRBV13 and TRBJ2-7, with D tentatively TRBD1 (6 bases). The ends were cut back, 2 bases at V and 2 bases at J, with 10 bases in the middle. Germline V gene lookup returns CDR1 PRHDT and CDR2 FYEKMQ (reference sequence). This CDR3 comprises 14 residues. In DNA form, the CDR3 reads TGTGCCAGCAGCTTAAGCGCAGGGGCCTACGAGCAGTACTTC. Its translation: CASSLSAGAYEQYF.

The rearrangement joins TRBV29-1 to TRBJ2-3; 14 bases agree with TRBD2. This CDR3 is built from 17 residues. V lost 4 bases to trimming and J lost 5 bases; unmatched junction nucleotides: 11. The germline CDR1 and CDR2 sequences are SQVTM and ANQGSEA. CDR3 bases: TGCAGCGTTGGGGGACTAGCGGGGGTCAACGAAGGAGATACGCAGTATTTT. Its translation is CSVGGLAGVNEGDTQYF.

The CDR3 DNA is TGCAGTGCTAGGGGGAGGAGAGGGGGCGTCAGCTATGGCTACACCTTC. Translated, it gives CSARGRRGGVSYGYTF. This chain links TRBV20-1 with TRBJ1-2, with 7 bases aligning to TRBD1. The V gene end was trimmed by 3 bases and the J gene end by 4 bases; junction bases not matched to a gene: 14. The CDR3 spans 16 residues. Germline CDR1 is DFQATT and CDR2 is SNEGSKA (reference sequence).

This rearrangement joins TRBV7-2 to TRBJ2-7; D might be TRBD1 or TRBD2, each matching 5 bases. Germline CDR1 and CDR2: SGHTA and FQGNSA. The ends were cut back, 1 base at V and 2 bases at J, with 12 bases in the middle. The length of the CDR3 is 15 residues. CDR3 protein: CASSLGGLGPYEQYF. For the CDR3, the DNA is TGTGCCAGCAGCTTAGGGGGGTTGGGGCCCTACGAGCAGTACTTC.

The J gene is TRBJ1-2, the V gene TRBV19; the D gene is possibly TRBD1 (6 bases). Germline V gene lookup returns CDR1 LNHDA and CDR2 SQIVND (reference sequence). The CDR3 totals 13 residues. V was trimmed by 6 bases and J by 4 bases, leaving 12 bases between them. The CDR3 reads CASRSDSPYGYTF. The DNA for the CDR3 is TGTGCCAGTAGATCGGACAGCCCCTATGGCTACACCTTC. Together with reference TRBV19 and TRBJ1-2, the CDR3 gives the full variable domain: DGGITQSPKYLFRKEGQNVTLSCEQNLNHDAMYWYRQDPGQGLRLIYYSQIVNDFQKGDIAEGYSVSREKKESFPLTVTSAQKNPTAFYLCASRSDSPYGYTFGSGTRLTVV.

This sequence joins TRBV19 and TRBJ2-1, with 8 nucleotides matching TRBD2. J gave up 6 bases and V 1 base, and 5 bases lay outside the gene matches. CDR1 and CDR2 (germline): LNHDA, SQIVND (reference sequence). The CDR3 is 15 residues long. The CDR3, as DNA: TGTGCCAGTAGTATAGTCGCGGGGGGTACCAATGAGCAGTTCTTC. Protein: CASSIVAGGTNEQFF.

V gene TRBV20-1 combines with J gene TRBJ1-2, with a possible D match to TRBD1 (5 bases). The V and J ends lost 3 bases and 2 bases respectively, with 10 bases between them. The CDR3 totals 13 residues. Germline assignment: CDR1 DFQATT and CDR2 SNEGSKA (reference sequence). The CDR3 sequence is CSARGTGNYGYTF. The CDR3 DNA reads as TGCAGTGCTAGGGGGACGGGGAACTATGGCTACACCTTC.

This clonotype was detected only once. V and J are TRBV19 and TRBJ1-5; tentative D call: TRBD1 (6 bases). Germline-derived CDR1 and CDR2 are LNHDA and SQIVND (reference sequence). The CDR3 totals 16 residues. With 3 bases removed from V and 3 bases from J, the gap between germline ends came to 15 bases. The CDR3 loop reads CASSIHVRQANQPQHF. CDR3 nucleotide sequence: TGTGCCAGTAGTATCCATGTAAGACAGGCCAATCAGCCCCAGCATTTT.

The chain employs TRBV7-9 and TRBJ1-2, with D possibly being TRBD1 (5 bases). Germline CDR1 reads SEHNR; CDR2 reads FQNEAQ (reference sequence). V dropped 3 bases and J dropped 0 bases, with 20 bases sitting between them. This CDR3 region has 18 residues. The CDR3 protein is CASSFGGLHPPANYGYTF. DNA of the CDR3: TGTGCCAGCAGCTTTGGGGGACTCCACCCTCCTGCTAACTATGGCTACACCTTC.

The V and J genes are TRBV4-1 and TRBJ2-6, with 8 nucleotides matching TRBD1. This CDR3 region has 19 residues. V lost 4 bases to trimming and J lost 3 bases; unmatched junction nucleotides: 14. Germline values: CDR1 MGHRA, CDR2 YSYEKL. The chain's CDR3 is CASSPRQGPGGYGANVLTF. The CDR3 nucleotides read TGCGCCAGCAGCCCCCGACAGGGGCCCGGAGGATATGGGGCCAACGTCCTGACTTTC.

This clonotype was detected only a few times. The gene calls are TRBV27 and TRBJ2-7; D possibly matches TRBD1 or TRBD2 (5 bases each). The CDR3 is 12 amino acids. In germline, CDR1 is MNHEY, CDR2 SMNVEV (reference sequence). Trimming shortened V by 4 bases and J by 4 bases, and 8 bases separated the two germline ends. The CDR3: CASSSGAYEQYF. CDR3 bases: TGTGCCAGCAGTTCCGGGGCATACGAGCAGTACTTC.

This chain connects TRBV7-9 to TRBJ1-4; D is ambiguous. Germline V CDR1 and CDR2: SEHNR, FQNEAQ (reference sequence). This CDR3 comprises 14 residues. Deletions cut 5 bases from V and 0 bases from J, with 7 bases between. CDR3 DNA: TGTGCCAGCAGCCTCGGACCAACTAATGAAAAACTGTTTTTT. Amino acid sequence: CASSLGPTNEKLFF. The full variable domain, with the rest looked up from reference TRBV7-9 and TRBJ1-4, is DTGVSQNPRHKITKRGQNVTFRCDPISEHNRLYWYRQTLGQGPEFLTYFQNEAQLEKSRLLSDRFSAERPKGSFSTLEIQRTEQGDSAMYLCASSLGPTNEKLFFGSGTQLSVL.

Written as DNA, the CDR3 is TGCGCCAGCAGCCAAGGGGGTACCGGGGAGCTGTTTTTT. This codes for CASSQGGTGELFF. The chain links TRBV4-3 to TRBJ2-2; D remains unclear. V lost 1 base and J 5 bases, leaving 5 bases between the germline ends. Germline V gives CDR1 LGHNA, CDR2 YSLEER. The CDR3 loop spans 13 amino acids.

The chain employs TRBV14 and TRBJ2-3; 8 nucleotides match TRBD2. Germline V gives CDR1 SGHDN, CDR2 FVKESK. Trimming removed 4 bases from V and 3 bases from J; junction bases left unmatched: 12. The CDR3 loop spans 17 amino acids. The CDR3: CASSRVRAGALTDTQYF. CDR3 nucleotides: TGTGCCAGCAGCCGCGTTAGAGCGGGGGCCTTGACAGATACGCAGTATTTT.

The CDR3 coding sequence is TGTGCCATCAGTGAGACAGGGGGAGTTCAGCCCCAGCATTTT. Translation gives CAISETGGVQPQHF. The chain employs TRBV10-3 and TRBJ1-5; 8 bases agree with TRBD1. The germline V gene has CDR1 ENHRY and CDR2 SYGVKD. The CDR3 spans 14 residues. V shed 2 bases, J shed 6 bases, and the junction held 3 bases outside the gene matches.

This chain connects TRBV30 to TRBJ2-1; 7 bases map to TRBD1. The CDR3 sequence is 12 residues long. Germline CDR1 is GTSNPN and CDR2 is SVGIG (reference sequence). V gave up 1 base and J gave up 6 bases; unmatched junction bases: 0. The CDR3: CAWSGQGNEQFF. The DNA of the CDR3 is TGTGCCTGGAGTGGACAGGGCAATGAGCAGTTCTTC.

The rearrangement joins TRBV27 to TRBJ1-1; 8 bases fit TRBD1. CDR1 is MNHEY and CDR2 is SMNVEV in the germline V gene (reference sequence). There are 16 residues in the CDR3. V shed 5 bases and J 0 bases; nucleotides not matched to a gene: 8. The CDR3 DNA reads as TGTGCCAGCAGTCTCGGACAGGGACCTATGAACACTGAAGCTTTCTTT. Amino acids: CASSLGQGPMNTEAFF.

The chain couples TRBV9 to TRBJ1-1; 7 bases fit TRBD1. The length of the CDR3 is 15 residues. The trim removed 3 bases at V and 0 bases at J, leaving 5 bases unmatched. Germline V lookup: CDR1 SGDLS, CDR2 YYNGEE. This CDR3 is CASSGPGGMNTEAFF. CDR3 nucleotide sequence: TGTGCCAGCAGCGGCCCAGGGGGGATGAACACTGAAGCTTTCTTT. Full variable domain (missing parts from reference TRBV9 and TRBJ1-1): DSGVTQTPKHLITATGQRVTLRCSPRSGDLSVYWYQQSLDQGLQFLIQYYNGEERAKGNILERFSAQQFPDLHSELNLSSLELGDSALYFCASSGPGGMNTEAFFGQGTRLTVV.

J is TRBJ1-5 and V is TRBV19; 9 bases fit TRBD1. Germline V gene data show CDR1 as LNHDA and CDR2 as SQIVND (reference sequence). The trim removed 4 bases at V and 1 base at J, leaving 2 bases unmatched. The CDR3 is 15 residues long. The DNA of the CDR3 is TGTGCCAGTAGTAGGGACAGGGAAAGCAATCAGCCCCAGCATTTT. It codes for CASSRDRESNQPQHF.